Shown below are 31 T cell receptor beta chains from a single sample sequenced in a study of regulatory T cells in long-lasting Graves disease. Specified time point: persistent/refractory GD, antithyroid drugs over 5 years with positive TRAb. PBMC-extracted RNA yielded the TCR library. CDR3-region Arm-PCR and iRepertoire HTBI primers produced the TCR beta libraries. TCRdb reanalysed the multiplex PCR reads using MiXCR and keeps one entry per CDR3 protein. Of about 340,000 distinct CDR3 sequences listed, 15% to 20% were seen once; the top ten hold 25% to 30%. Sequenced here: peripheral blood mononuclear cells (PBMCs), sampled when the disease was refractory, from a patient treated with antithyroid drugs. The receptors stem from a female donor with Graves disease.

In the case of this clonotype: A junction boundary mismatches the germline segment, possibly from a read error. The chain is built from TRBV6-2 or TRBV6-3 and TRBJ1-2; tentative D call: TRBD1 (6 bases). Germline V gene lookup returns CDR1 MNHEY and CDR2 SVGEGT. The CDR3 has 20 residues. The CDR3 reads CASSYARMGTRDIFNYGYAF. The CDR3 DNA sequence: TGTGCCAGCAGTTACGCAAGGATGGGGACACGCGATATATTTAACTATGGCTACGCCTTC.

The genes are TRBV7-3 and TRBJ2-5; tentative D call: TRBD1 (5 bases). Trimming stripped 2 bases from V and 9 bases from J, with 13 bases between. The CDR3 has 13 amino acids. The germline V gene has CDR1 SGHTA and CDR2 FQGTGA. CDR3 region: CASSLRQLGPQYF. Written as DNA, the CDR3 is TGTGCCAGCAGCTTACGACAGCTCGGGCCCCAGTACTTC.

CDR3 DNA sequence: TGTGCCAGCAGACGCGGCGGAGCCTACGAGCAGTACTTC. This gives the protein CASRRGGAYEQYF. This sequence joins TRBV28 and TRBJ2-7; no definite D call. Germline CDR1 MDHEN, CDR2 SYDVKM. The length of the CDR3 is 13 residues. V lost 6 bases, J lost 2 bases, and 11 bases lay in between. Variable domain in full (rest from reference TRBV28 and TRBJ2-7): DVKVTQSSRYLVKRTGEKVFLECVQDMDHENMFWYRQDPGLGLRLIYFSYDVKMKEKGDIPEGYSVSREKKERFSLILESASTNQTSMYLCASRRGGAYEQYFGPGTRLTVT.

The chain combines TRBV7-9 with TRBJ2-4, with D possibly matching TRBD2 (5 bases). Trimming stripped 4 bases from V and 1 base from J, with 8 bases between. In germline, CDR1 is SEHNR, CDR2 FQNEAQ (reference sequence). CDR3 length: 14 amino acids. The CDR3 loop is CASSSDFAKNIQYF. As DNA, the CDR3 is TGTGCCAGCAGCTCGGACTTCGCCAAAAACATTCAGTACTTC. The full variable domain, rest sourced from reference TRBV7-9 and TRBJ2-4, is DTGVSQNPRHKITKRGQNVTFRCDPISEHNRLYWYRQTLGQGPEFLTYFQNEAQLEKSRLLSDRFSAERPKGSFSTLEIQRTEQGDSAMYLCASSSDFAKNIQYFGAGTRLSVL.

This clonotype was recorded at least ten times. The rearrangement uses TRBV28 and TRBJ1-2, with 7 bases fitting TRBD1. V shed 4 bases, J shed 4 bases, and the junction held 3 bases outside the gene matches. The germline V gene has CDR1 MDHEN and CDR2 SYDVKM. The CDR3 has 13 amino acids. Here the CDR3 reads CASSSTGAYGYTF. The DNA of the CDR3 is TGTGCCAGCAGTTCTACAGGGGCCTATGGCTACACCTTC.

V and J are TRBV7-6 and TRBJ1-2, with 7 bases identical to TRBD1. V dropped 5 bases and J dropped 8; count of bases not matched to a gene: 14. This CDR3 has 15 amino acids. CDR1 SGHVS and CDR2 FNYEAQ come from the germline V gene. In DNA, the CDR3 is TGTGCCAGCAGCCCGAGACAGGGAGGGATCTCAGGCTACACCTTC. Amino acid sequence: CASSPRQGGISGYTF.

This clonotype has a count of ten or more. The chain has TRBV11-3 and TRBJ2-3; weak D call: TRBD2 (5 bases). The CDR3 spans 12 residues. CDR1 is SGHNT, CDR2 YENEEA, per germline. With 3 bases removed from V and 7 bases from J, the gap between germline ends came to 8 bases. This CDR3 reads CASSLSGNTQYF. DNA of the CDR3: TGTGCCAGCAGCTTGTCGGGGAATACGCAGTATTTT.

At least ten counts were recorded for this clonotype. The chain uses TRBV30 and TRBJ1-4, with D possibly being TRBD1 (5 bases). This CDR3 is built from 17 residues. CDR1 is GTSNPN and CDR2 is SVGIG in the germline V gene (reference sequence). Trimming stripped 3 bases from V and 0 bases from J, with 17 bases between. Written as DNA, the CDR3 is TGTGCCTGGAGAACCGAACCGGGGACCGCAACTAATGAAAAACTGTTTTTT. Its protein is CAWRTEPGTATNEKLFF. The full variable domain, its missing parts supplied by reference TRBV30 and TRBJ1-4, is SQTIHQWPATLVQPVGSPLSLECTVEGTSNPNLYWYRQAAGRGLQLLFYSVGIGQISSEVPQNLSASRPQDRQFILSSKKLLLSDSGFYLCAWRTEPGTATNEKLFFGSGTQLSVL.

The V call is TRBV7-2, the J call TRBJ1-3; TRBD1 might be the D (5 bases). Between the trimmed V and J ends, which lost 6 bases and 2 bases, there was a span of 11 bases. Germline V gene lookup returns CDR1 SGHTA and CDR2 FQGNSA. This CDR3 region has 14 residues. This CDR3 reads CASSQQVPGNTIYF. CDR3 DNA sequence: TGTGCCAGCAGTCAACAGGTACCTGGAAACACCATATATTTT.

The J gene is TRBJ2-7, the V gene TRBV6-5; D might be TRBD1 (6 bases). The germline V and J ends were trimmed by 4 bases and 4 bases, with 23 bases remaining between them. Germline V gene lookup returns CDR1 MNHEY and CDR2 SVGAGI. The CDR3 consists of 17 residues. Here the CDR3 reads CASSSGGQTKDIYEQYF. The CDR3 region has the DNA TGTGCCAGCAGTTCCGGTGGACAGACTAAAGACATATACGAGCAGTACTTC.

This clonotype was recorded many times. CDR3 region: CASSRTRTSGVGAQYF. For the CDR3, the DNA is TGTGCCAGCAGCCGAACACGGACTAGCGGGGTTGGGGCCCAGTACTTC. The chain uses TRBV7-8 and TRBJ2-5; 12 bases fit TRBD2. Germline assignment: CDR1 SGHVS and CDR2 FQNEAQ. The CDR3 covers 16 residues. V lost 5 bases, J lost 9 bases, and 13 bases stayed unmatched.

This chain uses TRBV20-1 with TRBJ1-5; 7 positions agree with TRBD1. Germline V lookup: CDR1 DFQATT, CDR2 SNEGSKA (reference sequence). V dropped 2 bases and J dropped 2; count of bases not matched to a gene: 9. The CDR3 spans 16 residues. The CDR3: CSARLTGVLGNQPQHF. CDR3 bases: TGCAGTGCTAGATTAACAGGGGTGCTAGGCAATCAGCCCCAGCATTTT.

The chain combines TRBV11-2 with TRBJ2-7, with D possibly being TRBD2 (6 bases). Per germline, CDR1 SGHAT and CDR2 FQNNGV. Trimming took off 2 bases at V and 5 bases at J, with 22 bases between the two ends. This CDR3 contains 17 residues. The CDR3 sequence is CASSLLGYQWEDNEQYF. In DNA, the CDR3 is TGTGCCAGCAGCTTATTGGGGTATCAGTGGGAGGACAACGAGCAGTACTTC.

As concerns this clonotype: A much larger clonotype is one base distant, so this may be a read error. This sequence joins TRBV30 and TRBJ2-7, with D perhaps TRBD1 (5 bases). There are 13 residues in the CDR3. Germline V gene data show CDR1 as GTSNPN and CDR2 as SVGIG (reference sequence). Trimming pared 4 bases from V and 6 bases from J, leaving 16 bases between. The CDR3 coding sequence is TGTGCCTGGAAGCTAAAGGGGTCAACCGAGCAGTACTTC. Translating gives CAWKLKGSTEQYF. The whole variable domain, remainder taken from reference TRBV30 and TRBJ2-7, is SQTIHQWPATLVQPVGSPLSLECTVEGTSNPNLYWYRQAAGRGLQLLFYSVGIGQISSEVPQNLSASRPQDRQFILSSKKLLLSDSGFYLCAWKLKGSTEQYFGPGTRLTVT.

This clonotype was seen at least ten times. The genes are TRBV12-3 or TRBV12-4 and TRBJ1-3; weak D call: TRBD1 (5 bases). The CDR3 has 16 residues. The V and J ends lost 3 bases and 2 bases respectively, with 14 bases between them. DNA for the CDR3: TGTGCCAGCAGTTTCGGTGGCGGGGGAACTGGAAACACCATATATTTT. This sequence encodes CASSFGGGGTGNTIYF.

This clonotype was recorded at least ten times. The chain links TRBV28 to TRBJ2-7; 12 nucleotides match TRBD2. Trimming took 6 bases from V and 1 from J; bases not matched to a gene: 19. The CDR3 totals 20 residues. Germline loops: CDR1 MDHEN, CDR2 SYDVKM. CDR3 residues: CASSPQIHRLAGERSYEQYF. The DNA of the CDR3 is TGTGCCAGCAGCCCTCAAATCCATCGACTAGCGGGAGAAAGATCCTACGAGCAGTACTTC.

The chain recombines TRBV7-2 with TRBJ2-7; D is unresolved. This CDR3 has 13 amino acids. Trimming stripped 2 bases from V and 6 bases from J, with 11 bases between. Per germline, CDR1 SGHTA and CDR2 FQGNSA. CDR3 DNA sequence: TGTGCCAGCAGCTTATTAGACCAAAGCGAGCAGTACTTC. It specifies CASSLLDQSEQYF.

In this sample, this clonotype turned up many times. The V gene is TRBV2, the J gene TRBJ1-5; D gene unclear. This CDR3 is built from 16 residues. Germline CDR1 reads SNHLY; CDR2 reads FYNNEI. V gave up 5 bases and J gave up 3 bases, with 17 bases separating them. CDR3 DNA sequence: TGTGCCAGCAGTTTCACCCTTCCCGGGCTCAATCAGCCCCAGCATTTT. Residues: CASSFTLPGLNQPQHF.

This chain connects TRBV20-1 to TRBJ2-5; 8 bases map to TRBD1. The CDR3 runs 13 residues. The junction had 4 bases not matched to a gene; V was cut back by 2 bases and J by 5 bases. Germline CDR1 is DFQATT and CDR2 is SNEGSKA (reference sequence). The CDR3 DNA sequence: TGCAGTGCTAGACGGACAGGGATGGAGACCCAGTACTTC. It specifies CSARRTGMETQYF.

The chain has TRBV3-1 and TRBJ2-1, with 9 bases aligning to TRBD2. Germline CDR1 and CDR2: LGHDT and YNNKEL (reference sequence). With V trimmed by 8 bases and J by 2 bases, 10 bases remained unmatched. This CDR3 has 16 amino acids. CDR3 region: CASAPFSGGPYNEQFF. CDR3 nucleotides: TGTGCCAGCGCCCCGTTCAGCGGGGGGCCCTACAATGAGCAGTTCTTC.

As concerns this clonotype: A read error may explain this, as a much larger clone is one base away. Given the absence of the conserved phenylalanine or tryptophan at the CDR3 end, a read error is likely. The chain recombines TRBV2 with TRBJ1-4; TRBD1 is a possible D gene (5 bases). From germline, CDR1 is SNHLY and CDR2 FYNNEI. Trimming left V 6 bases short and J 3 bases short, with 17 bases between. The CDR3 extends over 16 amino acids. The CDR3 region is CASSLRGGMANEKLFI. The CDR3 nucleotides are TGTGCCAGCAGCCTTCGGGGGGGGATGGCTAATGAAAAACTGTTTATT.

This clonotype was found many times. The chain has TRBV11-2 and TRBJ1-1; TRBD1 matches 8 bases. From germline, CDR1 is SGHAT and CDR2 FQNNGV. This CDR3 spans 17 amino acids. Trimming took 1 base from V and 3 from J; bases not matched to a gene: 10. The CDR3 reads CASSLGDRISLDTEAFF. DNA of the CDR3: TGTGCCAGCAGCTTAGGGGACAGGATATCGTTGGACACTGAAGCTTTCTTT.

Of note for this clonotype: A read error may be the cause here, since a much bigger clone is one base away. The chain uses TRBV10-3 and TRBJ1-1; weak D call: TRBD1 (5 bases). The V and J ends lost 0 bases and 0 bases respectively, with 11 bases between them. From germline, CDR1 is ENHRY and CDR2 SYGVKD. This CDR3 has 16 residues. The CDR3 region has the DNA TGTGCCATCAGTGAGTCGGGGGAACAGTTGAACACTGAAGCTTTCTTT. Protein product: CAISESGEQLNTEAFF.

This clonotype was recorded many times. The chain couples TRBV20-1 to TRBJ2-5; TRBD2 agrees at 13 bases. Trimming took 6 bases from V and 2 from J; bases not matched to a gene: 3. This CDR3 has 14 amino acids. The germline gives CDR1 DFQATT, CDR2 SNEGSKA (reference sequence). The CDR3 DNA reads as TGCAGTGCCGAACTAGCGGGAGGGCAAGAGACCCAGTACTTC. Translating it yields CSAELAGGQETQYF.

The chain is built from TRBV6-6 and TRBJ2-3, with D possibly matching TRBD2 (6 bases). CDR3 length: 15 residues. Germline CDR1 and CDR2: MNHNY and SVGAGI (reference sequence). Trimming cost V 0 bases and J 6 bases, with 13 bases left between them. CDR3 sequence (DNA): TGTGCCAGCAGTTACTCGTTTCAGGCGGGGGATACGCAGTATTTT. Translating gives CASSYSFQAGDTQYF.

The CDR3 spells CASSLSKGYGTGELFF. For the CDR3, the DNA is TGTGCCAGCAGCCTAAGTAAGGGGTACGGCACCGGGGAGCTGTTTTTT. The rearrangement links TRBV3-1 to TRBJ2-2, with a tentative D call TRBD1 (5 bases). The CDR3 is 16 residues long. The V end lost 4 bases, the J end lost 4 bases, and 16 bases lay between the germline ends. CDR1 is LGHDT and CDR2 is YNNKEL in the germline V gene (reference sequence).

The chain recombines TRBV2 with TRBJ1-6; TRBD1 aligns across 7 bases. The V gene's germline CDR1 is SNHLY and CDR2 FYNNEI. After removal of 6 bases from V and 9 bases from J, the junction contained 8 bases not matched to a gene. The CDR3 contains 14 residues. DNA for the CDR3: TGTGCCAGCAGGGCCGGGACAGAAATTTCACCCCTCCACTTT. Translated: CASRAGTEISPLHF.

On this clonotype: A much larger clone lies one base from this, so it may be a read error. This chain links TRBV7-9 with TRBJ2-5; 7 nucleotides line up with TRBD1. The CDR3 spans 16 residues. Germline trimming cut 5 bases from V and 3 bases from J; bases unmatched to any gene: 12. Per germline, CDR1 SEHNR and CDR2 FQNEAQ (reference sequence). CDR3 in DNA: TGTGCCAGCAGCCTAGAAAGGACAGGCCCTAAAGAGACCCAGTACTTC. Its protein product is CASSLERTGPKETQYF.

This clonotype has a handful of counts. The chain recombines TRBV9 with TRBJ1-4, with unresolved D. CDR1 and CDR2 (germline): SGDLS, YYNGEE. The ends were cut back, 4 bases at V and 0 bases at J, with 13 bases in the middle. This CDR3 spans 16 amino acids. CDR3 protein: CASSLEDGATNEKLFF. Written as DNA, the CDR3 is TGTGCCAGCAGCCTCGAGGACGGAGCAACTAATGAAAAACTGTTTTTT.

This clonotype was seen repeatedly, ten times or more. V and J are TRBV7-9 and TRBJ2-7; tentatively, D is TRBD2 (6 bases). Per the germline V gene, CDR1 is SEHNR and CDR2 is FQNEAQ (reference sequence). This CDR3 region has 17 residues. The ends were cut back, 5 bases at V and 0 bases at J, with 20 bases in the middle. The CDR3 region is CASSASMGLKSSYEQYF. The CDR3 DNA reads as TGTGCCAGCAGCGCATCCATGGGACTGAAGAGCTCCTACGAGCAGTACTTC.

This clonotype was picked up many times. V gene TRBV20-1 combines with J gene TRBJ2-5; D possibly uses TRBD1 or TRBD2 (5 bases each). With 4 bases removed from V and 5 bases from J, the gap between germline ends came to 17 bases. Looked up from germline, CDR1 is DFQATT and CDR2 is SNEGSKA (reference sequence). This CDR3 has 14 amino acids. Here the CDR3 reads CSAKSAGSWETQYF. The CDR3 DNA follows: TGCAGTGCTAAGAGCGCAGGGAGTTGGGAGACCCAGTACTTC.